The text below deals with one TCR beta chain. The antigen is undetermined. The source of the sample is a study of blood T cells in healthy people across ages. General study results and limits: The CMV status of each donor remained undetermined, and this could have confounded shifts in expanded clonotypes. Getting older went along with TCR beta diversity per million T cells dropping roughly linearly.

Donors were healthy Caucasian individuals from Russia aged about 6 to 90. Alongside a J-beta primer mix, a sample-barcoded 5' primer served in a second PCR lasting roughly 6 to 11 cycles. TCRdb itself ran the 5' RACE reads through MiXCR, one entry per CDR3 protein. This table has approximately 800,000 distinct CDR3 sequences, 62% appearing once. The CDR3 is made up of 15 amino acids. From germline, CDR1 is SGHNT and CDR2 YYREEE (reference sequence). Sequencing input: blood. The chain has TRBV5-4 and TRBJ2-4, with TRBD2 identical over 12 bases. Near its end, the DNA agrees better with TRBJ2-7, so the J call may be wrong. This receptor was taken from a man aged 25-45 years in good health. The CDR3, as DNA: TGTGCCAGCAGCTCCTCCGGACTAGCGGGATACGAGCAGTACTTC. Translated: CASSSSGLAGYEQYF.